One sample yielded the 10 T cell receptor beta chains listed below, sequenced in a study of blood T cell repertoires in COVID-19. Some clones are missing from TCRdb's copy, which holds only in-frame ones; the method was immunoSEQ multiplex PCR. Among just under 150,000 clones, approximately 88% were seen once, and the ten largest hold roughly 1%. Sequenced input: peripheral blood. These receptors originate from a woman aged 50 to 60 with acute or convalescent COVID-19.

The chain combines TRBV18 with TRBJ1-1, with TRBD1 matching 11 bases. J was trimmed by 11 bases and V by 6 bases; bases with no gene match: 14. Germline V gene lookup returns CDR1 KGHSH and CDR2 LQKENI. The CDR3 is 15 residues long. CDR3 sequence (DNA): TGTGCCAGCTCCGTAATTCCCGGGACAGGGGGTCTTGCTTTCTTT. Its protein is CASSVIPGTGGLAFF.

The chain carries TRBV18 and TRBJ2-7; D is possibly TRBD1 (6 bases). Trimming shortened V by 5 bases and J by 3 bases, and 14 bases separated the two germline ends. The CDR3 consists of 14 residues. CDR1 is KGHSH and CDR2 is LQKENI in the germline V gene. CDR3 sequence reads: CASSTGPTFYEQYF. CDR3 DNA sequence: TGTGCCAGCTCAACAGGGCCCACTTTCTACGAGCAGTACTTC.

The V gene is TRBV30, the J gene TRBJ2-3, with 7 bases lining up with TRBD1. Trimming removed 2 bases from V and 5 bases from J; junction bases left unmatched: 10. Germline loops: CDR1 GTSNPN, CDR2 SVGIG (reference sequence). CDR3 size: 15 residues. CDR3 region: CAWSRAGGLQDTQYF. In nucleotides, the CDR3 is TGTGCCTGGAGTAGGGCAGGGGGTCTTCAAGATACGCAGTATTTT.

This chain connects TRBV19 to TRBJ1-1; maybe TRBD1 (5 bases). The length of the CDR3 is 15 residues. CDR1 and CDR2 (germline): LNHDA, SQIVND (reference sequence). V was cut by 0 bases and J by 0 bases, with 8 bases left in between. The CDR3 coding sequence is TGTGCCAGTAGTATAGACAGGGCGGTGAACACTGAAGCTTTCTTT. Protein sequence: CASSIDRAVNTEAFF.

The chain links TRBV7-2 to TRBJ1-1; D might be TRBD1 (5 bases). This CDR3 is 14 amino acids long. Trimming took 2 bases from V and 1 from J, leaving 8 bases between them. Germline V CDR1 and CDR2: SGHTA, FQGNSA. CDR3 nucleotide sequence: TGTGCCAGCAGCTTATACAGGAGGAACACTGAAGCTTTCTTT. Amino acid sequence: CASSLYRRNTEAFF. The full variable domain, completed using reference TRBV7-2 and TRBJ1-1, is GAGVSQSPSNKVTEKGKDVELRCDPISGHTALYWYRQSLGQGLEFLIYFQGNSAPDKSGLPSDRFSAERTGGSVSTLTIQRTQQEDSAVYLCASSLYRRNTEAFFGQGTRLTVV.

This sequence joins TRBV3-1 (or the pseudogene TRBV3-2) and TRBJ1-2; 9 nucleotides align to TRBD1. The CDR3 consists of 15 residues. Trimming took 6 bases from V and 3 from J; bases not matched to a gene: 8. Germline V gene sequence: CDR1 LGHDT, CDR2 YNNKEL (reference sequence). CDR3 nucleotide sequence: TGTGCCAGCAGGCTACAGGGGGCGGGGGACTATGGCTACACCTTC. Protein product: CASRLQGAGDYGYTF.

This clone was found many times. The DNA for the CDR3 is TGTGCCAGCAGCTTAGGCCCAGGGGGCTTCTACGAGCAGTACTTC. Amino acids: CASSLGPGGFYEQYF. This rearrangement joins TRBV11-3 to TRBJ2-7; 8 bases match TRBD1. The CDR3 is 15 amino acids. The J segment lost 3 bases and the V segment lost 1 base, leaving 5 bases of the junction unmatched. Germline V gives CDR1 SGHNT, CDR2 YENEEA. Supplemented by reference TRBV11-3 and TRBJ2-7, the full variable domain reads EAGVVQSPRYKIIEKKQPVAFWCNPISGHNTLYWYLQNLGQGPELLIRYENEEAVDDSQLPKDRFSAERLKGVDSTLKIQPAELGDSAVYLCASSLGPGGFYEQYFGPGTRLTVT.

The chain couples TRBV30 to TRBJ2-1; TRBD2 matches at 7 bases. Germline CDR1 is GTSNPN and CDR2 is SVGIG (reference sequence). This CDR3 has 14 residues. V lost 4 bases to trimming and J lost 3 bases; unmatched junction nucleotides: 6. This CDR3 reads CAWKDSSGYNEQFF. For the CDR3, the DNA is TGTGCCTGGAAGGATTCTAGCGGCTACAATGAGCAGTTCTTC.

As to this clone: This sample also contains other DNA sequences that code for the same CDR3. The chain uses TRBV5-4 and TRBJ2-2; D gene uncertain. The CDR3 spans 13 residues. CDR1 is SGHNT, CDR2 YYREEE, per germline (reference sequence). Trimming took off 0 bases at V and 5 bases at J, with 5 bases between the two ends. In DNA, the CDR3 is TGTGCCAGCAGCTTGGCAGGTACCGGGGAGCTGTTTTTT. Amino acids: CASSLAGTGELFF.

The chain employs TRBV5-1 and TRBJ2-2; 10 nucleotides match TRBD2. The CDR3 has 16 residues. CDR1 and CDR2 from the germline V gene are SGHRS and YFSETQ. Germline trimming cut 4 bases from V and 4 bases from J; bases unmatched to any gene: 7. This chain's CDR3 is CASSRPSGSGTGELFF. The CDR3 DNA sequence: TGCGCCAGCAGCAGGCCTAGCGGGAGCGGCACCGGGGAGCTGTTTTTT. The complete variable domain, with remaining parts taken from reference TRBV5-1 and TRBJ2-2, reads KAGVTQTPRYLIKTRGQQVTLSCSPISGHRSVSWYQQTPGQGLQFLFEYFSETQRNKGNFPGRFSGRQFSNSRSEMNVSTLELGDSALYLCASSRPSGSGTGELFFGEGSRLTVL.